This record covers a single T cell receptor beta chain. As yet, its antigen is unknown. The CDR3 is 12 residues long. Trimming left V 2 bases short and J 7 bases short, with 7 bases between. CDR1 and CDR2 from the germline V gene are SGHNT and YYREEE (reference sequence). The donors comprised healthy bone marrow donors. Though probably carrying unrecorded immune exposures, donors were nominally healthy at sampling. PCR was performed using 60 Vbeta and 13 Jbeta primers. Profiling relied on immunoSEQ multiplex PCR, and the TCRdb table lists in-frame clones only, not all of them. This repertoire shows about 160,000 clones, roughly 80% found once; its top ten account for 1.5%. The data originate from a study of cytomegalovirus exposure and HLA in healthy donors. Study-level information: When 300 to 500 donors were genotyped, more than 70% of them were found to fall in the Caucasian-associated ancestry cluster. Broader study findings: The only immune exposure information that was available was CMV serostatus.

The clonotype originates from a girl aged 5 to 17 in good health and CMV-seropositive. The specimen was PBMCs. The chain links TRBV5-4 to TRBJ2-1; no definite D call. The CDR3 protein is CASSFDGNEQFF. The CDR3 nucleotides read TGTGCCAGCAGCTTTGACGGGAATGAGCAGTTCTTC.